The 16 T cell receptor beta chains given below trace back to one sample, sequenced in a study of T cell responses to AZD1222 COVID-19 vaccine. Generated by immunoSEQ multiplex PCR, the TCRdb table keeps only in-frame clones and is missing some. The sample consists of 95,000 to 150,000 clones, around 84% of them appearing once. This sample comprised peripheral blood, obtained on day 0 of AZD1222 vaccination. These receptors were obtained from an adult in good health.

This clone was recorded only once. Other DNA sequences in the same sample also yield this CDR3. This sequence joins TRBV5-1 and TRBJ1-2; TRBD1 matches 9 bases. Trimming removed 0 bases from V and 5 bases from J; junction bases left unmatched: 5. The CDR3 loop spans 15 amino acids. Germline V gives CDR1 SGHRS, CDR2 YFSETQ. The CDR3 nucleotides are TGCGCCAGCAGCTTGGCCCCGACAGGGGGGTATGGCTACACCTTC. Translated: CASSLAPTGGYGYTF. Filled out from reference TRBV5-1 and TRBJ1-2, the complete variable domain reads KAGVTQTPRYLIKTRGQQVTLSCSPISGHRSVSWYQQTPGQGLQFLFEYFSETQRNKGNFPGRFSGRQFSNSRSEMNVSTLELGDSALYLCASSLAPTGGYGYTFGSGTRLTVV.

The rearrangement joins TRBV29-1 to TRBJ1-1; no reliable D call. The germline V gene encodes CDR1 SQVTM and CDR2 ANQGSEA. This CDR3 is built from 10 residues. Trimming pared 6 bases from V and 1 base from J, leaving 3 bases between. DNA for the CDR3: TGCAGCGTCGGGAACACTGAAGCTTTCTTT. Protein: CSVGNTEAFF.

The gene calls are TRBV19 and TRBJ1-1, with D possibly matching TRBD1 (5 bases). Trimming cost V 8 bases and J 0 bases, with 13 bases left between them. CDR3 length equals 14 residues. The germline gives CDR1 LNHDA, CDR2 SQIVND (reference sequence). The CDR3 region is CASVTQAVNTEAFF. The CDR3 nucleotides read TGTGCCAGTGTAACACAGGCAGTGAACACTGAAGCTTTCTTT.

This clone was observed once. The chain combines TRBV12-5 with TRBJ1-2; 7 bases match TRBD1. The CDR3 covers 15 residues. The junction had 12 bases not matched to a gene; V was cut back by 7 bases and J by 4 bases. Germline V gives CDR1 LGHNT, CDR2 FRNRAP. The CDR3 spells CASAPEGARSYGYTF. The CDR3 nucleotides read TGTGCTAGTGCCCCCGAGGGGGCGCGGAGCTATGGCTACACCTTC.

The rearrangement uses TRBV4-1 and TRBJ2-1; D is undetermined. The V gene's germline CDR1 is MGHRA and CDR2 YSYEKL. The CDR3 runs 11 residues. The V gene lost 4 bases and the J gene lost 6 bases, with 4 bases spanning the gap. CDR3 residues: CASSRSNEQFF. The CDR3 DNA reads as TGCGCCAGCAGCCGCTCCAATGAGCAGTTCTTC.

The J gene is TRBJ2-3, the V gene TRBV5-6; D might be TRBD2 (5 bases). CDR1 and CDR2 from the germline V gene are SGHDT and YYEEEE. V was cut by 4 bases and J by 6 bases, with 6 bases left in between. The CDR3 length is 11 residues. This chain's CDR3 is CASSRGDTQYF. As DNA, the CDR3 is TGTGCCAGCAGCCGCGGGGATACGCAGTATTTT.

The V gene is TRBV13, the J gene TRBJ1-6; 7 nucleotides align to TRBD1. The CDR3 runs 19 residues. CDR1 PRHDT and CDR2 FYEKMQ come from the germline V gene (reference sequence). J gave up 0 bases and V 3 bases, and 11 bases lay outside the gene matches. DNA for the CDR3: TGTGCCAGCAGCTTGGGGCCAGGGCAGGGGGACTCCTATAATTCACCCCTCCACTTT. It translates to CASSLGPGQGDSYNSPLHF.

The genes are TRBV7-6 and TRBJ2-3; 13 nucleotides align to TRBD2. Germline CDR1 reads SGHVS; CDR2 reads FNYEAQ. With 1 base clipped from V and 4 bases from J, the junction kept 8 bases outside the gene matches. The CDR3 spans 18 residues. The CDR3: CASSLVVGTSGAADTQYF. DNA of the CDR3: TGTGCCAGCAGCTTAGTAGTCGGGACTAGCGGGGCTGCAGATACGCAGTATTTT.

CDR3 sequence: CASSRTSGSSYEQYF. The CDR3 DNA reads TGCGCCAGCAGCCGGACTAGCGGGAGCTCCTACGAGCAGTACTTC. This sequence joins TRBV5-1 and TRBJ2-7; 13 nucleotides align to TRBD2. V lost 4 bases and J lost 0; bases outside the gene matches: 1. Per the germline V gene, CDR1 is SGHRS and CDR2 is YFSETQ. This CDR3 contains 15 residues.

The rearrangement links TRBV3-1 (or the pseudogene TRBV3-2) to TRBJ2-2; TRBD1 agrees at 9 bases. V shed 6 bases and J 4 bases; nucleotides not matched to a gene: 9. The CDR3 extends over 16 amino acids. Germline lookup yields CDR1 LGHDT and CDR2 YNNKEL (reference sequence). In DNA, the CDR3 is TGTGCCAGCAGGCTAGGGACAGGGTGGTCCACCGGGGAGCTGTTTTTT. It is translated as CASRLGTGWSTGELFF.

The chain links TRBV5-1 to TRBJ2-5, with D unresolved. The CDR3 extends over 14 amino acids. Germline V gene lookup returns CDR1 SGHRS and CDR2 YFSETQ. With 0 bases removed from V and 0 bases from J, the gap between germline ends came to 6 bases. CDR3: CASSLDSYQETQYF. CDR3 nucleotide sequence: TGCGCCAGCAGCTTGGATTCGTACCAAGAGACCCAGTACTTC. The full variable domain, in which reference TRBV5-1 and TRBJ2-5 provide the parts outside the CDR3, is KAGVTQTPRYLIKTRGQQVTLSCSPISGHRSVSWYQQTPGQGLQFLFEYFSETQRNKGNFPGRFSGRQFSNSRSEMNVSTLELGDSALYLCASSLDSYQETQYFGPGTRLLVL.

J is TRBJ1-1 and V is TRBV4-1, with 11 bases matching TRBD1. After removal of 1 base from V and 0 bases from J, the junction contained 4 bases not matched to a gene. Germline V gene data show CDR1 as MGHRA and CDR2 as YSYEKL. The CDR3 loop spans 17 amino acids. CDR3 bases: TGCGCCAGCAGCCAAGGGACAGGGGGCGAGTTGAACACTGAAGCTTTCTTT. Encoded protein: CASSQGTGGELNTEAFF.

The genes are TRBV12-3 or TRBV12-4 and TRBJ2-7; unclear D gene. The V end was cut by 5 bases, the J end by 7 bases, with 9 bases between. The CDR3 covers 11 residues. CDR3 loop: CASSTHREQYF. The CDR3, as DNA: TGTGCCAGCAGTACGCATAGGGAGCAGTACTTC.

The table lists this clone with a few counts. CDR3 DNA: TGTGCCAGCAGTTCCGGTGGTAGGGGAGTAGTCGGGGAGCTGTTTTTT. Its protein is CASSSGGRGVVGELFF. The chain couples TRBV27 to TRBJ2-2; D could derive from TRBD1 or TRBD2 (5 bases each). The germline V gene encodes CDR1 MNHEY and CDR2 SMNVEV (reference sequence). This CDR3 has 16 amino acids. Trimming shortened V by 4 bases and J by 7 bases, and 19 bases separated the two germline ends.

This clone was seen only once. The identical CDR3 is also encoded by other nucleotide sequences in the sample. The chain employs TRBV3-1 (or the pseudogene TRBV3-2) and TRBJ2-2, with a possible D match to TRBD2 (6 bases). V lost 1 base, J lost 6 bases, and 6 bases lay in between. Germline CDR1 and CDR2: LGHDT and YNNKEL (reference sequence). The CDR3 spans 13 residues. CDR3 protein: CASSQGGAGELFF. For the CDR3, the DNA is TGTGCCAGCAGCCAAGGCGGGGCCGGGGAGCTGTTTTTT.

The V and J genes are TRBV2 and TRBJ2-1; 8 positions match TRBD1. V was pared by 3 bases and J by 8 bases, with 9 bases of the junction left unmatched. This CDR3 spans 15 amino acids. Germline-derived CDR1 and CDR2 are SNHLY and FYNNEI. DNA for the CDR3: TGTGCCAGCAGTGACCGGGACAGGTTGGGCCATGAGCAGTTCTTC. It is translated as CASSDRDRLGHEQFF. The full variable domain, completed using reference TRBV2 and TRBJ2-1, is EPEVTQTPSHQVTQMGQEVILRCVPISNHLYFYWYRQILGQKVEFLVSFYNNEISEKSEIFDDQFSVERPDGSNFTLKIRSTKLEDSAMYFCASSDRDRLGHEQFFGPGTRLTVL.